What follows describes a single T cell receptor (beta chain). The data belong to a study of molecular identifiers for immune sequencing clone quantification. Study details: Four of five splits of RNA from 20,000 or 100,000 naive CD8 cells were sequenced in replicates.

The ends were cut back, 2 bases at V and 2 bases at J, with 8 bases in the middle. The CDR3 has 13 amino acids. Per germline, CDR1 SGDLS and CDR2 YYNGEE. TCRdb processed the PCR reads anew with MiXCR; each CDR3 protein has one entry. This table holds approximately 63,000 distinct CDR3 sequences, around 19% found once. The receptor comes from a human donor in good health. Some libraries in this study had Jurkat cell RNA spiked in. The sequencing sample was made of naive CD8+ T cells from blood, with Jurkat cell RNA spiked in. The subset was: FACS-sorted CD8+CD4-CCR7+CD45RA+ naive T cells. The rearrangement joins TRBV9 to TRBJ2-7; possibly TRBD2 for D (5 bases). As DNA, the CDR3 is TGTGCCAGCAGCGTGGGAGAGACCTACGAGCAGTACTTC. Translated: CASSVGETYEQYF.